This is a list of T cell receptor beta chains from one sample in a study of CD8 T cells in ankylosing spondylitis. TCRdb re-analysed the 5' RACE reads in MiXCR, keeping a single row per CDR3 protein. The sample lists about 360,000 distinct CDR3 sequences, 20% to 25% seen once, with around 13% in the top ten. Specimen: blood, either unsorted or a sorted T cell fraction (not recorded which). All receptors come from a male donor with ankylosing spondylitis or in good health (not recorded which). Both conserved end residues are part of each CDR3. D genes are given only for firm matches.

>.|TRBJ2-7|TRBV7-6
CASSLHGGESSYEQYF
>TRBD1|TRBJ2-2|TRBV12-3/TRBV12-4
CASSLDWETGFPGELFF
>.|TRBJ2-2|TRBV4-2
CASSQGDGMNTGELFF
>.|TRBJ2-1|TRBV12-3/TRBV12-4
CASGTSYNEQFF
>TRBD2|TRBJ2-5|TRBV28
CASPSSGGAGETQYF
>.|TRBJ2-3|TRBV12-3/TRBV12-4
CASSPAGFTDTQYF
>.|TRBJ2-7|TRBV9
CASSPSGDRAYEQYF
>.|TRBJ2-2|TRBV5-6
CASSSSSMNTGELFF
>TRBD1|TRBJ2-7|TRBV29-1
CSVEDLRGSYEQYF
>TRBD2|TRBJ2-7|TRBV5-1
CASSLGLPGEGEQYF
>.|TRBJ2-7|TRBV20-1
CSARVSSKYEQYF
>.|TRBJ1-5|TRBV7-4
CASSFYWVNQPQHF
>.|TRBJ1-1|TRBV7-9
CASSLGSSGTLHSEAFF
>.|TRBJ2-7|TRBV29-1
CSVEGDEAYEQYF
>.|TRBJ1-4|TRBV2
CASNWGTTNEKLFF
>.|TRBJ2-3|TRBV12-3/TRBV12-4
CASSLVASSTDTQYF
>TRBD1|TRBJ2-7|TRBV2
CASREGRTGARIHEQYF
>.|TRBJ2-7|TRBV7-9
CASSLVSGAAYEQYF
>TRBD1|TRBJ1-2|TRBV15
CATSKPPGQVYGYTF
>.|TRBJ2-3|TRBV10-3
CAISGDWYTQYF
>.|TRBJ1-2|TRBV12-3/TRBV12-4
CASSLGGNYGYTF
>.|TRBJ2-7|TRBV12-3/TRBV12-4
CASSSALTYEQYF
>.|TRBJ2-7|TRBV9
CASSPGQQPYEQYF
>.|TRBJ1-1|TRBV7-3
CASRSPGNTEAFF
>TRBD1|TRBJ2-2|TRBV10-3
CAISGTGPTNTGELFF
>TRBD2|TRBJ2-1|TRBV9
CASSFRLLAGANNEQFF
>.|TRBJ2-5|TRBV4-1
CASSQSLLEWRQETQYF
>TRBD2|TRBJ2-1|TRBV24-1
CATGGPGGYGYNEQFF
>TRBD2|TRBJ2-3|TRBV12-3/TRBV12-4
CASSLALGGVADTQYF
>TRBD2|TRBJ2-1|TRBV11-2
CASSLKVGGASSYNEQFF
>TRBD1|TRBJ1-2|TRBV29-1
CSASGQGGFYGYTF
>.|TRBJ2-2|TRBV6-6
CASSFQNTGELFF
>.|TRBJ2-1|TRBV4-1
CASSQAEGIAEYNEQFF
>.|TRBJ2-7|TRBV20-1
CSARSRAEASYEQYF
>.|TRBJ2-1|TRBV7-8
CASSFDRYYNEQFF
>TRBD2|TRBJ2-3|TRBV5-1
CASSPGLAASTDTQYF
>.|TRBJ2-7|TRBV27
CASSLRASYEQYF
>.|TRBJ2-2|TRBV4-1
CASSQVLTNTGELFF
>.|TRBJ1-2|TRBV12-3/TRBV12-4
CASSLAWADSGGYTF
>TRBD1|TRBJ2-2|TRBV5-6
CASSWGTGSTGELFF
>.|TRBJ2-7|TRBV9
CASSVDEGGYPIPDEQYF